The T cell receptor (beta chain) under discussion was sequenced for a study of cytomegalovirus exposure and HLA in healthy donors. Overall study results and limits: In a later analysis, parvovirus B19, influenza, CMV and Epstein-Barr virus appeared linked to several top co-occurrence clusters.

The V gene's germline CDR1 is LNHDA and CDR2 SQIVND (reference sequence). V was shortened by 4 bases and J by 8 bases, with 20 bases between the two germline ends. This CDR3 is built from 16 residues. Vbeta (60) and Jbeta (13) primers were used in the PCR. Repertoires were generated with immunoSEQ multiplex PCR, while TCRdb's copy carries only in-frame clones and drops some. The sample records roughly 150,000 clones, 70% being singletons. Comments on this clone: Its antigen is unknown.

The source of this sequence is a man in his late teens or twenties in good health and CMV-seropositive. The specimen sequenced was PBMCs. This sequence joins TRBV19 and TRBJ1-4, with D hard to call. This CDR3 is CASSNRREVVREKLFF. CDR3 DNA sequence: TGTGCCAGTAGTAATCGGCGTGAGGTGGTAAGGGAAAAACTGTTTTTT.